These 3 T cell receptor beta chains came from one sample sequenced in a study of shared clonotypes between healthy human individuals. CD45RO-negative CD8 cells positively selected for CCR7 made up the naive population, which excluded terminally differentiated effector memory CD45RA+ cells. Here immunoSEQ multiplex PCR was the method, and the copy in TCRdb shows in-frame clones only, minus some. The sample shows millions of clones, about 94% of them seen only once. The specimen was naive CD8+ T cells sorted from blood. These TCRs come from a man between 18 and 29 years old in good health.

This clone was recorded once. The chain combines TRBV7-2 with TRBJ2-1, with TRBD2 as a possible D gene (6 bases). Between the trimmed V and J ends, which lost 3 bases and 1 base, there was a span of 10 bases. Germline-derived CDR1 and CDR2 are SGHTA and FQGNSA. CDR3 length: 15 amino acids. The CDR3 loop reads CASSFFSGSYNEQFF. The CDR3 bases are TGTGCCAGCAGCTTCTTTAGCGGTTCCTACAATGAGCAGTTCTTC.

The chain has TRBV13 and TRBJ2-7; the match to TRBD1 covers 7 bases. V shed 4 bases, J shed 5 bases, and the junction held 11 bases outside the gene matches. The germline gives CDR1 PRHDT, CDR2 FYEKMQ (reference sequence). This CDR3 comprises 15 residues. The DNA for the CDR3 is TGTGCCAGCAGCTACCGACAGGGTGGAATCGACGAGCAGTACTTC. Translation gives CASSYRQGGIDEQYF.

This chain joins TRBV25-1 and TRBJ1-1; the D is unclear. This CDR3 contains 16 residues. Germline V gives CDR1 MGHDK, CDR2 SYGVNS. V dropped 1 base and J dropped 1 base, with 13 bases sitting between them. The CDR3 here is CASSEFSLGPNTEAFF. CDR3 nucleotide sequence: TGTGCCAGCAGTGAATTTTCGCTAGGGCCGAACACTGAAGCTTTCTTT.